Presented here are 18 T cell receptor beta chains from one specimen sequenced in a study of blood T cell repertoires in COVID-19. Clones were read by immunoSEQ multiplex PCR, and TCRdb kept only the in-frame ones, dropping some. The sample includes 100,000 to 150,000 clones, roughly 90% of them seen just once. Sequenced sample: peripheral blood. The receptors derive from a man between 65 and 85 years old with active COVID-19.

Here the CDR3 DNA reads TGCAGTGCTAGTTTGGGACTAGTTATGACAGATACGCAGTATTTT. The encoded protein is CSASLGLVMTDTQYF. The rearrangement joins TRBV20-1 to TRBJ2-3; 8 bases match TRBD2. Trimming cost V 3 bases and J 3 bases; bases outside gene matches: 8. The CDR3 length is 15 residues. Germline-derived CDR1 and CDR2 are DFQATT and SNEGSKA (reference sequence).

This sequence joins TRBV7-9 and TRBJ2-3, with TRBD2 as a possible D gene (6 bases). Germline values: CDR1 SEHNR, CDR2 FQNEAQ (reference sequence). The germline V and J ends were trimmed by 10 bases and 6 bases, with 17 bases remaining between them. There are 13 residues in the CDR3. This CDR3 reads CAISGGPGDTQYF. DNA of the CDR3: TGTGCCATTTCCGGAGGGCCAGGGGATACGCAGTATTTT.

This sequence joins TRBV28 and TRBJ1-1; D is uncertain. Germline V gives CDR1 MDHEN, CDR2 SYDVKM. Trimming removed 6 bases from V and 6 bases from J, with 11 bases in between. The length of the CDR3 is 12 residues. The CDR3 protein is CASRARGAEAFF. The CDR3, as DNA: TGTGCCAGCAGGGCGAGAGGTGCTGAAGCTTTCTTT.

This CDR3 reads CASTLGQGLVNGYTF. DNA for the CDR3: TGTGCCAGCACCCTGGGACAGGGCTTGGTGAATGGCTACACCTTC. The V gene is TRBV5-6, the J gene TRBJ1-2, with TRBD1 matching over 9 bases. The CDR3 is 15 amino acids. The J segment lost 6 bases and the V segment lost 6 bases, leaving 12 bases of the junction unmatched. Germline CDR1 reads SGHDT; CDR2 reads YYEEEE.

This chain uses TRBV7-7 with TRBJ2-5; 9 bases match TRBD1. This CDR3 spans 16 amino acids. Germline V lookup: CDR1 SSHAT, CDR2 FNYEAQ (reference sequence). V was clipped by 5 bases and J by 2 bases; unmatched bases: 9. CDR3 DNA sequence: TGTGCCAGCAGCCCACAGGGGGCTCTGGGGCAAGAGACCCAGTACTTC. Translation gives CASSPQGALGQETQYF.

The chain recombines TRBV5-4 with TRBJ2-7; TRBD1 might be the D (7 bases). Trimming took off 0 bases at V and 2 bases at J, with 12 bases between the two ends. CDR3 length: 15 residues. The germline CDR1 and CDR2 sequences are SGHNT and YYREEE (reference sequence). CDR3: CASSLGGDRAYEQYF. The CDR3 DNA reads TGTGCCAGCAGCTTGGGCGGGGACAGAGCCTACGAGCAGTACTTC.

The CDR3 DNA reads TGCGCCAGCACTAAACCACAACTAGCGGGAGTAGGACCCCAAACCTACGAGCAGTACTTC. Its translation: CASTKPQLAGVGPQTYEQYF. The chain couples TRBV10-2 to TRBJ2-7; 11 bases are a match to TRBD2. The junction had 22 bases not matched to a gene; V was cut back by 7 bases and J by 2 bases. The CDR3 is 20 amino acids. The germline V gene has CDR1 WSHSY and CDR2 SAAADI.

This chain uses TRBV24-1 with TRBJ2-1, with 11 bases identical to TRBD2. The CDR3 has 16 amino acids. Germline values: CDR1 KGHDR, CDR2 SFDVKD. V lost 4 bases and J lost 3; bases outside the gene matches: 4. In DNA form, the CDR3 reads TGTGCCACCAGTGACCCTAGCGGGAGGAACTACAATGAGCAGTTCTTC. This translates into CATSDPSGRNYNEQFF.

This chain connects TRBV7-2 to TRBJ1-1; D uncertain. Germline V lookup: CDR1 SGHTA, CDR2 FQGNSA. The V and J ends lost 7 bases and 8 bases respectively, with 17 bases between them. CDR3 length equals 13 residues. Written as DNA, the CDR3 is TGTGCCAGCATCAGGACTCTCCATCAAGAAGCTTTCTTT. This codes for CASIRTLHQEAFF.

Concerning this clone itself: Other DNA sequences in this sample translate to the same CDR3. This rearrangement joins TRBV9 to TRBJ2-2, with 9 nucleotides matching TRBD2. Germline V CDR1 and CDR2: SGDLS, YYNGEE. J was trimmed by 3 bases and V by 2 bases; bases with no gene match: 2. The CDR3 spans 15 residues. CDR3 sequence reads: CASSVTSGYTGELFF. The CDR3 region has the DNA TGTGCCAGCAGCGTGACTAGCGGTTACACCGGGGAGCTGTTTTTT.

The table lists this clone with a count of one. The genes are TRBV3-1 (or the pseudogene TRBV3-2) and TRBJ2-1, with 8 bases fitting TRBD1. The CDR3 is 16 amino acids. Germline values: CDR1 LGHDT, CDR2 YNNKEL (reference sequence). V was clipped by 0 bases and J by 7 bases; unmatched bases: 8. The CDR3 bases are TGTGCCAGCAGCCAAGATCCGCAGGGGGCGAGGAATGAGCAGTTCTTC. This codes for CASSQDPQGARNEQFF.

The J gene is TRBJ1-1, the V gene TRBV5-1; D perhaps matches TRBD1 (6 bases). This CDR3 is 15 amino acids long. CDR1 and CDR2 (germline): SGHRS, YFSETQ. V dropped 2 bases and J dropped 3 bases, with 14 bases sitting between them. The CDR3, as DNA: TGCGCCAGCAGCTTCCCAGGGGAAGTAGACACTGAAGCTTTCTTT. Translation gives CASSFPGEVDTEAFF.

J is TRBJ1-1 and V is TRBV11-2; 9 bases align to TRBD1. V lost 2 bases, J lost 1 base, and 2 bases stayed unmatched. CDR3 length equals 15 residues. Per the germline V gene, CDR1 is SGHAT and CDR2 is FQNNGV. CDR3 DNA sequence: TGTGCCAGCAGCTTACGGACAGGGGAGAACACTGAAGCTTTCTTT. Translating it yields CASSLRTGENTEAFF.

V gene TRBV11-2 combines with J gene TRBJ1-1, with D hard to call. V shed 0 bases and J shed 0 bases, with 8 bases lying between them. The CDR3 is made up of 15 amino acids. Germline-derived CDR1 and CDR2 are SGHAT and FQNNGV. Here the CDR3 DNA reads TGTGCCAGCAGCTTAGAGCAGGCTTTGAACACTGAAGCTTTCTTT. It is translated as CASSLEQALNTEAFF.

The V gene is TRBV9, the J gene TRBJ2-1; D uncertain. CDR1 and CDR2 (germline): SGDLS, YYNGEE. Trimming left V 3 bases short and J 5 bases short, with 3 bases between. CDR3 size: 11 residues. The CDR3 DNA is TGTGCCAGCAGCGCTGACAATGAGCAGTTCTTC. The encoded protein is CASSADNEQFF. Filled out from reference TRBV9 and TRBJ2-1, the complete variable domain reads DSGVTQTPKHLITATGQRVTLRCSPRSGDLSVYWYQQSLDQGLQFLIQYYNGEERAKGNILERFSAQQFPDLHSELNLSSLELGDSALYFCASSADNEQFFGPGTRLTVL.

This clone has a single count. V is TRBV10-3 and J is TRBJ1-2, with D perhaps TRBD1 (6 bases). Trimming shortened V by 4 bases and J by 7 bases, and 10 bases separated the two germline ends. Per the germline V gene, CDR1 is ENHRY and CDR2 is SYGVKD. This CDR3 has 12 residues. The CDR3 sequence: CAISGGGRGYTF. Written as DNA, the CDR3 is TGTGCCATCAGTGGTGGGGGCCGTGGCTACACCTTC.

This sequence joins TRBV29-1 and TRBJ1-1; 7 positions match TRBD1. The V and J ends lost 5 bases and 3 bases, in that order; junction bases with no gene match: 9. The CDR3 length is 14 residues. The germline CDR1 and CDR2 sequences are SQVTM and ANQGSEA. CDR3 sequence: CSVFTNRGDTEAFF. In DNA, the CDR3 is TGCAGCGTTTTTACGAACAGGGGAGACACTGAAGCTTTCTTT.

The chain is built from TRBV11-3 and TRBJ1-5; D not resolved. Deletions cut 0 bases from V and 0 bases from J, with 12 bases between. In germline, CDR1 is SGHNT, CDR2 YENEEA. The CDR3 length is 17 residues. Here the CDR3 DNA reads TGTGCCAGCAGCTTAGATAGAGGGCCCTATAGCAATCAGCCCCAGCATTTT. The encoded protein is CASSLDRGPYSNQPQHF.